This is a list of T cell receptor beta chains from one sample in a study of blood T cell repertoires in COVID-19. Profiled with immunoSEQ multiplex PCR; TCRdb holds only in-frame clones, not every one. The sample holds 260,000 or so clones; over 75% are singletons and the top ten take around 0.7%. Sequencing was performed on peripheral blood. These receptors all come from a human donor in a cohort sampled during active COVID-19. The conserved cysteine and the conserved F or W are not part of the CDR3 here. A D gene is named only where the DNA matches it firmly.

d_call v_call cdr3_aa
TRBD1 TRBV7-2 ASSSGQGHKKTQY
NA TRBV19 ATQRTRVYNEKLF
NA TRBV24-1 ATSVQANYGYT
NA TRBV2 ASRGGLYEQY
TRBD1 TRBV5-6 ASSLSGGTLNQPQH
NA TRBV15 ATSNERGSYEQY
NA TRBV4-3 ASSQDAEAYEQY
NA TRBV12-5 ASGLGAWETQY
TRBD2 TRBV14 ASSQTENLADYEQY
TRBD2 TRBV12-5 ARGLAEREGFKGSYEQY
TRBD1 TRBV11-3 ASSPRQGANTEAF
NA TRBV10-3 AISDYRTYEQY
NA TRBV5-1 ASTQGSASADTQY
NA TRBV4-3 ASSQDWQGNQPQH
TRBD2 TRBV28 ASSLASGSSNEQF
NA TRBV10-3 AISEEQAISANTEAF
NA TRBV28 ASSFPREDTEAF
TRBD1 TRBV6-5 ASSEDRASQPQH
NA TRBV2 ASSEQRALGTEAF
TRBD2 TRBV23-1 ASSQPGTSGGLYNEQF
TRBD2 TRBV6-5 ASSPSGSSYNEQF
NA TRBV18 ASSPDGLNYGYT
NA TRBV3-1/TRBV3-2 ASSQVSGNTEAF
TRBD2 TRBV7-9 ASTVSGSSYNEQF
NA TRBV28 ASSPVNSYNEQF
NA TRBV7-2 ASSDEPGTSYEQY